The source of this T cell receptor beta chain is a study of blood T cell repertoires in COVID-19. The table came from immunoSEQ multiplex PCR; TCRdb's copy has only in-frame clones and leaves some out. The sample carries around 150,000 clones, 78% recorded once. Sequencing was performed on peripheral blood. This receptor was taken from a woman older than 75 with acute or convalescent COVID-19.

The CDR3 spells CASRGTSGRRSSYEQYF. CDR3 bases: TGTGCCAGCCGCGGGACTAGCGGACGGAGGAGCTCCTACGAGCAGTACTTC. This chain links TRBV28 with TRBJ2-7, with 11 bases identical to TRBD2. Germline CDR1 reads MDHEN; CDR2 reads SYDVKM. The trim removed 8 bases at V and 0 bases at J, leaving 12 bases unmatched. The CDR3 sequence is 17 residues long.